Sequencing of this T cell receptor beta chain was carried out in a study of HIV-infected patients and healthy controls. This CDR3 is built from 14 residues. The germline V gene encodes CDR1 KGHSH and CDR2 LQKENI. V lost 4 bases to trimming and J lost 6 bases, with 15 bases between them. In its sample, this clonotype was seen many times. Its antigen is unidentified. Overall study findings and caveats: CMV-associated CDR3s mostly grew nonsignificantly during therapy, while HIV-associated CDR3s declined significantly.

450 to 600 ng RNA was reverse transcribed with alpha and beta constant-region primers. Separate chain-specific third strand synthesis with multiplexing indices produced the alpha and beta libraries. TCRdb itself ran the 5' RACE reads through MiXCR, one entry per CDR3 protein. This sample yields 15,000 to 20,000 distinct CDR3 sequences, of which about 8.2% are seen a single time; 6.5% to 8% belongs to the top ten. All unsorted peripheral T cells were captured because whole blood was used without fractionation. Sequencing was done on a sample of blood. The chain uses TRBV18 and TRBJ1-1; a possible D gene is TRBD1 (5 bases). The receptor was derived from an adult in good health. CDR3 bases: TGTGCCAGCTCACTCTCCGTGAGGGGCGCTGAAGCTTTCTTT. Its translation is CASSLSVRGAEAFF. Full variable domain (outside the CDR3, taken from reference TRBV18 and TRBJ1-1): NAGVMQNPRHLVRRRGQEARLRCSPMKGHSHVYWYRQLPEEGLKFMVYLQKENIIDESGMPKERFSAEFPKEGPSILRIQQVVRGDSAAYFCASSLSVRGAEAFFGQGTRLTVV.